A single T cell receptor beta chain is shown here with its context. What it recognizes is unknown. These data come from a study of vaccination effects on CD4 cells after COVID-19. Method: immunoSEQ multiplex PCR; TCRdb's copy keeps in-frame clones and lacks some. The data hold about 60,000 clones, with approximately 80% observed a single time. Antigen-specific CD4+ T cells were first expanded with viral peptide pools by the ViraFEST assay and only then sequenced. Scientists isolated CD4+ T cells after a roughly 10-day culture period ended. CDR3 length equals 13 residues. The ends were cut back, 5 bases at V and 3 bases at J, with 11 bases in the middle. Germline CDR1 SGHTA, CDR2 FQGNSA.

The starting material was CD4+ T cells from PBMCs cultured with HCoV-229E spike peptides, obtained before COVID-19 vaccination. This TCR came from a human donor who received a COVID-19 vaccine. The J gene is TRBJ2-7, the V gene TRBV7-2, with a weak D call TRBD2 (6 bases). The CDR3 DNA is TGTGCCAGCAGCGTAGGGACTCACTACGAGCAGTACGTC. Protein: CASSVGTHYEQYV.